Below, 16 T cell receptor beta chains from the same sample are listed, as sequenced in a study of blood T cell repertoires in COVID-19. Generated by immunoSEQ multiplex PCR, the TCRdb table keeps only in-frame clones and is missing some. The table includes 130,000 to 150,000 clones, around 84% detected once. The specimen sequenced was peripheral blood. These receptors were collected from a man aged 55 to 69 with active or convalescent COVID-19.

Worth noting for this clone: This same CDR3 is encoded by further DNA sequences in the sample. The rearrangement links TRBV2 to TRBJ2-5, with TRBD2 as a possible D gene (5 bases). Germline V gene lookup returns CDR1 SNHLY and CDR2 FYNNEI. The CDR3 contains 11 residues. DNA for the CDR3: TGTGCTTCAGCGAGGGAGGAGACCCAGTACTTC. Translation: CASAREETQYF.

This chain uses TRBV12-2 with TRBJ2-3; the listed D gene, TRBD2, was not tested against the DNA. TRBV12-2 is a pseudogene locus. The CDR3 runs 17 residues. The CDR3 loop reads CASRFLPAGPSTDTQYF. DNA for the CDR3: TGTGCAAGTCGCTTTTTGCCAGCGGGCCCTAGCACAGATACGCAGTATTTT.

A few counts support this clone. The J gene is TRBJ2-1, the V gene TRBV24-1, with 11 bases fitting TRBD2. Germline V gene data show CDR1 as KGHDR and CDR2 as SFDVKD. Trimming at V came to 3 bases and at J to 3 bases, leaving 3 bases not matched to a gene. The CDR3 runs 16 residues. Here the CDR3 DNA reads TGTGCCACCAGTGATAACGGACTAGCGGGCTACAATGAGCAGTTCTTC. Translated: CATSDNGLAGYNEQFF.

The sample holds one count of this clone. V is TRBV19 and J is TRBJ1-5, with D perhaps TRBD1 (5 bases). V lost 7 bases to trimming and J lost 7 bases, with 11 bases between them. The germline gives CDR1 LNHDA, CDR2 SQIVND (reference sequence). The CDR3 sequence is 12 residues long. This CDR3 reads CASTDGGQPQHF. For the CDR3, the DNA is TGTGCCAGTACCGATGGGGGGCAGCCCCAGCATTTT.

This chain links TRBV23-1 with TRBJ1-2; maybe TRBD1 (6 bases). TRBV23-1 is flagged as an ORF with uncertain function. V was clipped by 4 bases and J by 7 bases, with 22 bases between them. The CDR3 has 16 residues. DNA of the CDR3: TGCGCCAGCAGTCTAAAATCGACAGGTATGGTGTGTGGCTACACCTTC. It codes for CASSLKSTGMVCGYTF.

V gene TRBV2 combines with J gene TRBJ1-1, with a tentative D call TRBD1 (5 bases). From germline, CDR1 is SNHLY and CDR2 FYNNEI. The CDR3 extends over 12 amino acids. V lost 5 bases, J lost 5 bases, and 9 bases lay in between. The DNA of the CDR3 is TGTGCCAGCAGTCGGACAAGTACTGAAGCTTTCTTT. Protein sequence: CASSRTSTEAFF.

This clone was recorded only once. The chain has TRBV5-4 and TRBJ2-1, with 12 bases matching TRBD1. J lost 6 bases, V lost 0 bases, and 4 bases had no gene match. This CDR3 is built from 16 residues. Germline V gives CDR1 SGHNT, CDR2 YYREEE (reference sequence). The CDR3: CASSLGGTGGPNEQFF. The CDR3 coding sequence is TGTGCCAGCAGCTTGGGGGGGACAGGGGGCCCCAATGAGCAGTTCTTC.

This chain uses TRBV27 with TRBJ1-2, with D possibly being TRBD1 (5 bases). This CDR3 is 12 amino acids long. CDR1 is MNHEY and CDR2 is SMNVEV in the germline V gene (reference sequence). The V end lost 5 bases, the J end lost 6 bases, and 10 bases lay between the germline ends. The CDR3 loop reads CASSARRDGYTF. CDR3 coding DNA: TGTGCCAGCAGTGCACGCAGGGATGGCTACACCTTC.

The rearrangement joins TRBV9 to TRBJ1-3, with D possibly being TRBD1 (5 bases). CDR3 size: 17 residues. V was shortened by 3 bases and J by 0 bases, with 16 bases between the two germline ends. Germline assignment: CDR1 SGDLS and CDR2 YYNGEE. The CDR3 sequence is CASSALARGLSGNTIYF. The CDR3 DNA sequence: TGTGCCAGCAGCGCCCTAGCGAGGGGCCTCTCTGGAAACACCATATATTTT.

This chain connects TRBV11-2 to TRBJ2-5; D is perhaps TRBD1 (5 bases). V shed 1 base and J shed 3 bases, with 12 bases lying between them. CDR3 length: 15 residues. In germline, CDR1 is SGHAT, CDR2 FQNNGV. CDR3 loop: CASSLAQGWEETQYF. The CDR3 nucleotides read TGTGCCAGCAGCTTAGCCCAGGGTTGGGAAGAGACCCAGTACTTC. The complete variable domain, with remaining parts taken from reference TRBV11-2 and TRBJ2-5, reads EAGVAQSPRYKIIEKRQSVAFWCNPISGHATLYWYQQILGQGPKLLIQFQNNGVVDDSQLPKDRFSAERLKGVDSTLKIQPAKLEDSAVYLCASSLAQGWEETQYFGPGTRLLVL.

The CDR3 here is CASSPRTGRETQYF. The CDR3 DNA reads TGTGCCAGCAGCCCGAGGACAGGGCGAGAGACCCAGTACTTC. V usage is TRBV11-1 and J usage is TRBJ2-5; 8 bases are a match to TRBD1. The trim removed 5 bases at V and 4 bases at J, leaving 6 bases unmatched. The V gene's germline CDR1 is SGHAT and CDR2 FQDESV (reference sequence). The CDR3 covers 14 residues.

The chain has TRBV6-2 or TRBV6-3 and TRBJ1-1; 7 nucleotides match TRBD1. CDR1 is MNHEY and CDR2 is SVGEGT in the germline V gene. The CDR3 length is 14 residues. The V gene end was trimmed by 5 bases and the J gene end by 1 base; junction bases not matched to a gene: 4. The chain's CDR3 is CASSQTGWNTEAFF. CDR3 nucleotide sequence: TGTGCCAGCAGTCAGACAGGGTGGAACACTGAAGCTTTCTTT.

V gene TRBV28 combines with J gene TRBJ1-1, with D maybe TRBD1 (6 bases). The CDR3 sequence is 14 residues long. Per the germline V gene, CDR1 is MDHEN and CDR2 is SYDVKM. Trimming shortened V by 6 bases and J by 0 bases, and 11 bases separated the two germline ends. The CDR3 is CASSTTGLNTEAFF. In DNA form, the CDR3 reads TGTGCCAGCAGCACTACAGGGTTGAACACTGAAGCTTTCTTT.

The rearrangement links TRBV4-2 to TRBJ2-2; D is unclear. The CDR3 covers 15 residues. From germline, CDR1 is LGHNA and CDR2 YNFKEQ. V was shortened by 4 bases and J by 7 bases, with 16 bases between the two germline ends. The CDR3 nucleotides are TGTGCCAGCAGCCTCACAGATCAATTAGGCGGGGAGCTGTTTTTT. It specifies CASSLTDQLGGELFF.

CDR3 region: CASRDGTGVGSPLHF. DNA for the CDR3: TGTGCCAGCAGGGACGGGACAGGGGTCGGTTCACCCCTCCACTTT. The rearrangement links TRBV9 to TRBJ1-6; 10 nucleotides align to TRBD1. Germline V gene sequence: CDR1 SGDLS, CDR2 YYNGEE. This CDR3 spans 15 amino acids. The V and J ends lost 5 bases and 9 bases, in that order; junction bases with no gene match: 8.

The genes are TRBV21-1 and TRBJ1-2; TRBD1 is taken as the D call from the table, unchecked against the DNA. TRBV21-1 is a known pseudogene. The CDR3 is 13 amino acids. Here the CDR3 reads CASSDGHRSGYTF. CDR3 bases: TGTGCCAGCAGCGACGGACACCGGAGCGGCTACACCTTC.